This T cell receptor (beta chain) was found in a study of control samples from healthy donors and cancer patients. The CDR3 consists of 11 residues. V was pared by 0 bases and J by 8 bases, with 7 bases between. CDR1 DFQATT and CDR2 SNEGSKA come from the germline V gene (reference sequence). Sequenced by immunoSEQ multiplex PCR; TCRdb stores in-frame clones only, minus some. The sample lists 110,000 to 150,000 clones; 90% to 95% were seen once. Sequencing was carried out using blood. The chain links TRBV20-1 to TRBJ1-2, with no clear D. The origin of this receptor is a middle-aged man in good health. DNA for the CDR3: TGCAGTGCTAGAGAAGGAGTAGGCTACACCTTC. It encodes CSAREGVGYTF.